The 15 T cell receptor beta chains given below trace back to one sample, sequenced in a study of blood T cell repertoires in COVID-19. Clones were read by immunoSEQ multiplex PCR, and TCRdb kept only the in-frame ones, dropping some. The sample yields some 120,000 clones, roughly 90% seen once. Sequenced: peripheral blood. These receptors were collected from a man in his fifties or sixties with active COVID-19.

This chain uses TRBV7-8 with TRBJ1-1; weak D call: TRBD1 (5 bases). Per germline, CDR1 SGHVS and CDR2 FQNEAQ. The CDR3 has 14 amino acids. The V gene lost 1 base and the J gene lost 1 base, with 7 bases spanning the gap. The CDR3 region is CASSLVGGNTEAFF. CDR3 nucleotide sequence: TGTGCCAGCAGCTTAGTGGGGGGGAACACTGAAGCTTTCTTT.

This sequence joins TRBV24-1 and TRBJ2-7; a weak D match, TRBD1 (6 bases). Germline V lookup: CDR1 KGHDR, CDR2 SFDVKD. The CDR3 runs to 14 residues. The V and J ends lost 7 bases and 7 bases respectively, with 19 bases between them. The CDR3, as DNA: TGTGCCACCAGCCTCTGGTGGGGGCCTAAGGAGCAGTACGTC. This gives the protein CATSLWWGPKEQYV.

This sequence joins TRBV29-1 and TRBJ2-1; TRBD1 agrees at 8 bases. Germline CDR1 and CDR2: SQVTM and ANQGSEA. This CDR3 region has 14 residues. V was pared by 1 base and J by 2 bases, with 1 base of the junction left unmatched. The CDR3 DNA follows: TGCAGCGTTGAAGGGACAGGGCCCTACAATGAGCAGTTCTTC. The encoded protein is CSVEGTGPYNEQFF.

This chain connects TRBV27 to TRBJ2-7; 7 bases are shared with TRBD1. The trim removed 5 bases at V and 3 bases at J, leaving 4 bases unmatched. This CDR3 is built from 13 residues. Germline CDR1 reads MNHEY; CDR2 reads SMNVEV (reference sequence). CDR3 coding DNA: TGTGCCAGCAGTCCCCGGACAGGCTACGAGCAGTACGTC. Its protein product is CASSPRTGYEQYV.

This chain links TRBV27 with TRBJ2-7; tentatively, D is TRBD1 (6 bases). The CDR3 length is 13 residues. Germline assignment: CDR1 MNHEY and CDR2 SMNVEV (reference sequence). The ends were cut back, 4 bases at V and 5 bases at J, with 12 bases in the middle. The CDR3 loop reads CASSYRAGHEQYV. CDR3 nucleotide sequence: TGTGCCAGCAGTTACAGGGCGGGCCACGAGCAGTACGTC.

The table lists this clone with a count of one. CDR3 protein: CASSAARGGNQPQHF. CDR3 nucleotide sequence: TGTGCCAGCAGTGCAGCCAGGGGTGGCAATCAGCCCCAGCATTTT. V is TRBV6-1 and J is TRBJ1-5, with D perhaps TRBD1 (6 bases). This CDR3 spans 15 amino acids. V was cut by 4 bases and J by 2 bases, with 12 bases left in between. The germline CDR1 and CDR2 sequences are MNHNS and SASEGT.

This chain connects TRBV19 to TRBJ1-5, with 9 bases fitting TRBD1. The germline V gene encodes CDR1 LNHDA and CDR2 SQIVND (reference sequence). The V segment lost 7 bases and the J segment 5 bases; nucleotides outside the gene matches: 6. This CDR3 has 14 residues. The CDR3 nucleotides are TGTGCCAGTAAGACAGGGGGGTCTTATCAGCCCCAGCATTTT. This sequence encodes CASKTGGSYQPQHF.

V is TRBV19 and J is TRBJ2-5; tentative D call: TRBD1 (6 bases). Trimming pared 4 bases from V and 2 bases from J, leaving 11 bases between. CDR3 length equals 14 residues. Per germline, CDR1 LNHDA and CDR2 SQIVND (reference sequence). The CDR3 region has the DNA TGTGCCAGTAGTACAGGGACAATACAAGAGACCCAGTACTTC. Residues: CASSTGTIQETQYF.

This clone came up once. This chain uses TRBV28 with TRBJ2-6; tentative D call: TRBD2 (6 bases). V lost 5 bases to trimming and J lost 0 bases, with 14 bases between them. CDR1 is MDHEN, CDR2 SYDVKM, per germline. The CDR3 is made up of 17 amino acids. The CDR3 spells CASSPWTGASGANVLTF. The DNA of the CDR3 is TGTGCCAGCAGTCCGTGGACGGGAGCCTCTGGGGCCAACGTCCTGACTTTC.

The J gene is TRBJ1-1, the V gene TRBV30; 7 bases are a match to TRBD1. There are 15 residues in the CDR3. Per germline, CDR1 GTSNPN and CDR2 SVGIG (reference sequence). With V trimmed by 2 bases and J by 0 bases, 6 bases remained unmatched. CDR3 DNA sequence: TGTGCCTGGAGTTTCTACAGGGGTATGAACACTGAAGCTTTCTTT. As protein: CAWSFYRGMNTEAFF.

The chain has TRBV15 and TRBJ1-6; TRBD1 aligns across 7 bases. Germline CDR1 LNHNV, CDR2 YYDKDF (reference sequence). This CDR3 spans 13 amino acids. V was clipped by 3 bases and J by 15 bases; unmatched bases: 8. CDR3 sequence reads: CATSSEDRRDLHF. The CDR3 region has the DNA TGTGCCACCAGCAGTGAGGACAGGAGGGACCTCCACTTT.

The chain combines TRBV7-9 with TRBJ1-1; D not certain. The V end lost 5 bases, the J end lost 0 bases, and 7 bases lay between the germline ends. The CDR3 runs 13 residues. Germline values: CDR1 SEHNR, CDR2 FQNEAQ (reference sequence). The CDR3 DNA sequence: TGTGCCAGCAGCCCAGATTTGAACACTGAAGCTTTCTTT. It specifies CASSPDLNTEAFF.

This chain joins TRBV7-2 and TRBJ2-4; the match to TRBD2 covers 16 bases. With V trimmed by 2 bases and J by 6 bases, 7 bases remained unmatched. CDR1 and CDR2 from the germline V gene are SGHTA and FQGNSA. The length of the CDR3 is 18 residues. The CDR3 bases are TGTGCCAGCAGCTTATTAGGGACTAGCGGGAGGGAGGGAAACATTCAGTACTTC. It specifies CASSLLGTSGREGNIQYF.

The chain joins TRBV5-1 to TRBJ2-1, with D perhaps matching TRBD1 (6 bases). This CDR3 region has 13 residues. V was shortened by 4 bases and J by 5 bases, with 10 bases between the two germline ends. Germline V gene sequence: CDR1 SGHRS, CDR2 YFSETQ. The CDR3 protein is CASSTTGDNEQFF. CDR3 nucleotide sequence: TGCGCCAGCAGCACGACAGGTGACAATGAGCAGTTCTTC. Based on the CDR3 plus reference TRBV5-1 and TRBJ2-1, the full variable domain is KAGVTQTPRYLIKTRGQQVTLSCSPISGHRSVSWYQQTPGQGLQFLFEYFSETQRNKGNFPGRFSGRQFSNSRSEMNVSTLELGDSALYLCASSTTGDNEQFFGPGTRLTVL.

The chain uses TRBV30 and TRBJ1-1, with 11 bases fitting TRBD1. Germline values: CDR1 GTSNPN, CDR2 SVGIG (reference sequence). This CDR3 contains 14 residues. The V gene end was trimmed by 5 bases and the J gene end by 6 bases; junction bases not matched to a gene: 8. The CDR3 here is CAWYRDRGTPEAFF. DNA of the CDR3: TGTGCCTGGTATCGGGACAGGGGGACCCCTGAAGCTTTCTTT.